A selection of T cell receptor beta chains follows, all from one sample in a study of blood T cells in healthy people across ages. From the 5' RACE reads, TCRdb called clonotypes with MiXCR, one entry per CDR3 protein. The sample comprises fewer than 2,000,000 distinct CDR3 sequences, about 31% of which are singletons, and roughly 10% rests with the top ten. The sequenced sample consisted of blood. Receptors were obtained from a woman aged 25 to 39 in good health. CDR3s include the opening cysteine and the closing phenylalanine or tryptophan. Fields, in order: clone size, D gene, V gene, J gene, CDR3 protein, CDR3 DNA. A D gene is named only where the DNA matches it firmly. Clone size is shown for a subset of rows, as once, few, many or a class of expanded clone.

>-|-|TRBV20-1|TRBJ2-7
CSARDETLIETYYEQYF
TGCAGTGCTAGAGATGAGACGCTCATCGAAACGTACTACGAGCAGTACTTC
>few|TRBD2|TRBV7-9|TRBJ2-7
CASNSREGLKQYF
TGTGCCAGCAACTCGAGGGAGGGCCTAAAGCAGTACTTC
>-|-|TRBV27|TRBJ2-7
CASSLAGSSLAYEQYF
TGTGCCAGCAGCCTCGCCGGGTCCTCCCTGGCCTACGAGCAGTACTTC
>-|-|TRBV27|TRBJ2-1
CASSFSGNVDNEQFF
TGTGCCAGCAGTTTCTCGGGAAATGTAGACAATGAGCAGTTCTTC
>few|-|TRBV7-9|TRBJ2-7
CASSPATFYEQYF
TGTGCCAGCAGTCCCGCAACCTTTTACGAGCAGTACTTC
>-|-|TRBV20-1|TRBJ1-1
CSARMATEAFF
TGCAGTGCTAGAATGGCCACTGAAGCTTTCTTT
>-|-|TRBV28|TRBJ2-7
CASRPGSGTLYNEQYF
TGTGCCAGCAGACCGGGCTCCGGGACTCTTTATAACGAGCAGTACTTC
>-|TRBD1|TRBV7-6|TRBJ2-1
CAGSSPYRDRNNEQFF
TGTGCCGGCAGCTCCCCGTACCGGGACAGGAACAATGAGCAGTTCTTC
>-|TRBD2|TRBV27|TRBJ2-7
CATRTRTYEQYF
TGTGCCACCCGGACTAGAACCTACGAGCAGTACTTC
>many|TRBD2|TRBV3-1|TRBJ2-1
CASSPSGGPYNEQFF
TGTGCCAGCAGTCCCTCGGGGGGGCCCTACAATGAGCAGTTCTTC
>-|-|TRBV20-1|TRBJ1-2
CSAIDGHGYTF
TGCAGTGCCATAGACGGGCATGGCTACACCTTC
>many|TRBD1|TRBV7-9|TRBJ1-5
CASSWGQGSNQPQHF
TGTGCCAGCAGCTGGGGACAGGGTAGCAATCAGCCCCAGCATTTT
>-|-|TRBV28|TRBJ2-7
CASSLSARQYF
TGTGCCAGCAGTTTATCAGCAAGGCAGTACTTC
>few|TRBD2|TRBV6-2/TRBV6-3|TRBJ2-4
CASSRLAGIFQNIQYF
TGTGCCAGCAGCCGACTAGCGGGAATTTTCCAAAACATTCAGTACTTC
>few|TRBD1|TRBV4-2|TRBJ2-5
CASSQGDRGVETQYF
TGTGCCAGCAGCCAAGGGGACAGGGGTGTCGAGACCCAGTACTTC
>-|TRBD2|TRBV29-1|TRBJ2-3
CSAGTSGRWVSTDTQYF
TGCAGCGCGGGGACTAGCGGGAGGTGGGTGAGCACAGATACGCAGTATTTT
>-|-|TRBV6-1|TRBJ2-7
CPSKSSYEQYF
TGTCCCAGCAAAAGCTCCTACGAGCAGTACTTC
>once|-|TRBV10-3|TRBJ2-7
CVISDSGTKSSYEQYF
TGTGTCATCAGTGACTCCGGGACCAAAAGCTCCTACGAGCAGTACTTC
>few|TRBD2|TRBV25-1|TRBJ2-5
CASSVAGGPREQYF
TGTGCCAGCAGTGTAGCGGGAGGGCCAAGGGAGCAGTACTTC
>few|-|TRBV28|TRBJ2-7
CASSYSPDWSSYEQYF
TGTGCCAGCAGTTATTCGCCGGACTGGAGCTCCTACGAGCAGTACTTC